This entry describes one TCR beta chain. Original methodology: Quantification of nucleated cells was approximated via reference gene primer amplification. Produced via immunoSEQ multiplex PCR; TCRdb's table is partial and in-frame only. V, J and clone size were drawn from that table, and D and trimming were deduced from the DNA. The sample has about 140,000 clones; 70% to 85% are singletons. This sample was taken from a study of blood T cell repertoires in COVID-19. Study overall: Some COVID-19 samples were acute and others convalescent; all came from the United States, Italy and Spain. PBMCs, B-cell-depleted T cells, or T cells were the source of the cDNA or gDNA that made up the material.

This CDR3 contains 15 residues. V was trimmed by 4 bases and J by 14 bases, leaving 21 bases between them. CDR1 is MNHEY and CDR2 is SMNVEV in the germline V gene (reference sequence). The sequenced sample consisted of peripheral blood. The clonotype was recovered from a man aged 60-69 years who had recovered from COVID-19. The rearrangement joins TRBV27 to TRBJ1-6; no reliable D call. In DNA form, the CDR3 reads TGTGCCAGCAGTTCCGGAGGATTAGTTCGGAAAACCCTCCACTTT. Translating gives CASSSGGLVRKTLHF.